This TCR beta chain was recovered during a study of Graves' ophthalmopathy and Graves' hyperthyroidism. Patients were left out if they had other autoimmune diseases, uncontrolled infections, pregnancy or lactation. CDR3 regions of TCR beta were amplified from RNA transcripts. Investigators did first-round RT-PCR with HTBI primers, then second-round multiplex PCR. TCRdb ran MiXCR on the multiplex PCR reads and lists one entry per CDR3 protein. The sample includes roughly 500,000 distinct CDR3 sequences, 13% to 15% seen only once; the top ten take about 9.4%. Germline V lookup: CDR1 SGHTA, CDR2 FQGNSA. The CDR3 contains 14 residues. On this clonotype: A read error may be the cause here, since a much bigger clone is one base away.

V gene TRBV7-2 combines with J gene TRBJ1-1; D not resolved. The sequenced sample consisted of blood. This TCR was recovered from a woman aged 25 to 39 with Graves' ophthalmopathy. CDR3 sequence reads: CASSLDWAYPEACF. CDR3 in DNA: TGTGCCAGCAGCTTAGACTGGGCTTACCCTGAAGCTTGCTTT.